One sample yielded the 17 T cell receptor beta chains listed below, sequenced in a study of T cell repertoires in cytomegalovirus infection. These receptors are not linked to any known antigen. Using its own MiXCR run on the reads, TCRdb lists one record per CDR3 protein. Of some 940,000 distinct CDR3 sequences in the sample, around 30% were seen once. Here the sequenced sample was cultured CD8+ T cells from PBMCs, taken from culture after CMV antigen stimulation. The receptors stem from a human donor in good health (CMV status not recorded). Some clones in this sample may be carry-over from other donors' samples.

The gene calls are TRBV19 and TRBJ1-5; D ambiguous. Germline CDR1 is LNHDA and CDR2 is SQIVND (reference sequence). CDR3 length equals 13 residues. V gave up 3 bases and J gave up 5 bases, with 8 bases separating them. The CDR3 is CASSMALYQPQHF. CDR3 bases: TGTGCCAGTAGTATGGCCCTATATCAGCCCCAGCATTTT.

This sequence joins TRBV7-2 and TRBJ1-1; 7 bases line up with TRBD1. The CDR3 is 15 amino acids. The J segment lost 4 bases and the V segment lost 1 base, leaving 6 bases of the junction unmatched. In germline, CDR1 is SGHTA, CDR2 FQGNSA. The CDR3, as DNA: TGTGCCAGCAGCTTAGGACAGGGTTTGCGCACTGAAGCTTTCTTT. It specifies CASSLGQGLRTEAFF.

The chain uses TRBV6-6 and TRBJ1-1, with D unresolved. CDR1 MNHNY and CDR2 SVGAGI come from the germline V gene (reference sequence). This CDR3 has 14 amino acids. Deletions cut 7 bases from V and 0 bases from J, with 12 bases between. The chain's CDR3 is CASTRWRMNTEAFF. CDR3 nucleotide sequence: TGTGCCAGCACCCGGTGGCGAATGAACACTGAAGCTTTCTTT.

The V and J genes are TRBV7-9 and TRBJ2-1; no reliable D call. This CDR3 spans 12 amino acids. V dropped 7 bases and J dropped 6 bases, with 10 bases sitting between them. CDR1 SEHNR and CDR2 FQNEAQ come from the germline V gene (reference sequence). The CDR3 is CASIPFGNEQFF. The CDR3 region has the DNA TGTGCCAGCATCCCTTTCGGCAATGAGCAGTTCTTC.

The rearrangement joins TRBV12-5 to TRBJ2-5; D is ambiguous. Trimming shortened V by 1 base and J by 7 bases, and 1 base separated the two germline ends. Germline V gives CDR1 LGHNT, CDR2 FRNRAP. The CDR3 consists of 10 residues. CDR3 loop: CASGLGTQYF. The CDR3 DNA sequence: TGTGCTAGTGGTTTGGGGACCCAGTACTTC.

The table lists this clonotype with many counts. This chain connects TRBV7-8 to TRBJ2-7; D might be TRBD1 (5 bases). Germline loops: CDR1 SGHVS, CDR2 FQNEAQ. The CDR3 loop spans 18 amino acids. With 1 base removed from V and 0 bases from J, the gap between germline ends came to 19 bases. The CDR3 here is CASSLDALGHQSSYEQYV. The CDR3 DNA follows: TGTGCCAGCAGCTTAGATGCCCTAGGACACCAGAGCTCCTACGAGCAGTACGTC.

The chain recombines TRBV12-3 or TRBV12-4 with TRBJ1-4; no firm D call. Trimming cost V 5 bases and J 0 bases, with 10 bases left between them. CDR3 size: 15 residues. CDR3 nucleotides: TGTGCCAGCAGTCCCTTAAGGTCAACTAATGAAAAACTGTTTTTT. Translating gives CASSPLRSTNEKLFF.

V is TRBV29-1 and J is TRBJ1-5; no definite D call. Germline lookup yields CDR1 SQVTM and CDR2 ANQGSEA. The CDR3 spans 12 residues. V dropped 4 bases and J dropped 2 bases, with 6 bases sitting between them. The CDR3 here is CSVVDGNQPQHF. The DNA of the CDR3 is TGCAGCGTTGTAGACGGCAATCAGCCCCAGCATTTT.

This clonotype was seen ten or more times. The chain links TRBV7-2 to TRBJ2-7; D not resolved. With 5 bases removed from V and 1 base from J, the gap between germline ends came to 12 bases. CDR1 and CDR2 (germline): SGHTA, FQGNSA. CDR3 length equals 14 residues. The CDR3 nucleotides are TGTGCCAGCAGCCTCTTGGGCGCTTCCTACGAGCAGTACTTC. Protein product: CASSLLGASYEQYF.

This clonotype was observed a few times. This sequence joins TRBV5-5 and TRBJ1-1; tentatively, D is TRBD1 (6 bases). The germline V gene encodes CDR1 SGHKS and CDR2 YYEKEE (reference sequence). V was clipped by 0 bases and J by 4 bases, with 19 bases between them. This CDR3 contains 17 residues. CDR3 region: CASSLDRARGLSTEAFF. The CDR3 DNA reads as TGTGCCAGCAGCTTGGACCGGGCCAGGGGTTTGAGCACTGAAGCTTTCTTT.

A few counts support this clonotype. This chain links TRBV5-4 with TRBJ2-1, with D tentatively TRBD1 (6 bases). There are 15 residues in the CDR3. V lost 3 bases and J 4 bases, leaving 14 bases between the germline ends. Germline CDR1 is SGHNT and CDR2 is YYREEE (reference sequence). The CDR3 reads CASSSPTDSYNEQFF. The CDR3 nucleotides are TGTGCCAGCAGCTCCCCTACGGACAGTTACAATGAGCAGTTCTTC.

This clonotype was recorded a few times. The chain links TRBV2 to TRBJ1-1; D is perhaps TRBD1 (6 bases). Germline CDR1 is SNHLY and CDR2 is FYNNEI. Trimming pared 3 bases from V and 0 bases from J, leaving 8 bases between. The CDR3 has 14 residues. The CDR3 coding sequence is TGTGCCAGCAGTGAGGGGGCTTTGAACACTGAAGCTTTCTTT. This translates into CASSEGALNTEAFF.

This clonotype has only a few counts. The J gene is TRBJ1-1, the V gene TRBV29-1, with D unresolved. The CDR3 is 13 amino acids. V lost 4 bases to trimming and J lost 3 bases, with 12 bases between them. Germline CDR1 is SQVTM and CDR2 is ANQGSEA. CDR3 in DNA: TGCAGCGTTGCGGGCGGAACCTACACTGAAGCTTTCTTT. It yields the protein CSVAGGTYTEAFF.

Ten or more counts support this clonotype. The chain joins TRBV7-6 to TRBJ1-2; D remains unclear. The CDR3 totals 14 residues. Germline loops: CDR1 SGHVS, CDR2 FNYEAQ. V was shortened by 5 bases and J by 1 base, with 11 bases between the two germline ends. In DNA form, the CDR3 reads TGTGCCAGCAGCCCATCCCCGATTAACTATGGCTACACCTTC. As protein: CASSPSPINYGYTF.

Many counts were recorded for this clonotype. The genes are TRBV7-6 and TRBJ2-1; 10 bases line up with TRBD2. Germline-derived CDR1 and CDR2 are SGHVS and FNYEAQ. Trimming removed 4 bases from V and 9 bases from J; junction bases left unmatched: 12. The CDR3 is 16 amino acids. CDR3 sequence (DNA): TGTGCCAGCAGCTCTATTAGCGGGGGGTCACCCGGTGAGCAGTTCTTC. It specifies CASSSISGGSPGEQFF.

The rearrangement uses TRBV27 and TRBJ1-2, with TRBD1 matching 10 bases. J was trimmed by 3 bases and V by 3 bases; bases with no gene match: 7. CDR1 is MNHEY, CDR2 SMNVEV, per germline (reference sequence). The CDR3 is 16 amino acids. The CDR3: CASSFTLDRGDYGYTF. CDR3 nucleotide sequence: TGTGCCAGCAGTTTCACTCTGGACAGGGGGGACTATGGCTACACCTTC.

This clonotype was seen a handful of times. This chain uses TRBV6-6 with TRBJ2-1; 11 bases align to TRBD2. In germline, CDR1 is MNHNY, CDR2 SVGAGI (reference sequence). This CDR3 spans 16 amino acids. V dropped 8 bases and J dropped 7; count of bases not matched to a gene: 13. The CDR3 region has the DNA TGTGCCAGCTATTCTCCCTTAGCGGGGGGGTTGAATGAGCAGTTCTTC. Its protein product is CASYSPLAGGLNEQFF.